Presented here are 18 T cell receptor beta chains from one specimen sequenced in a study of T cell responses to AZD1222 COVID-19 vaccine. TCRdb keeps only in-frame clones here, not all; method: immunoSEQ multiplex PCR. The sample includes approximately 120,000 clones, 88% of them seen just once. The sample here was peripheral blood, taken on day 0 of MenACWY control vaccination. Receptors were obtained from an adult in good health.

J is TRBJ2-7 and V is TRBV24-1, with 9 bases that match TRBD1. The CDR3 sequence is 13 residues long. J was trimmed by 7 bases and V by 9 bases; bases with no gene match: 9. The germline CDR1 and CDR2 sequences are KGHDR and SFDVKD. Here the CDR3 reads CATQGQGRGEQYF. The CDR3 region has the DNA TGTGCCACCCAGGGACAGGGAAGGGGAGAGCAGTACTTC.

This chain joins TRBV18 and TRBJ2-7; TRBD2 agrees at 10 bases. The J segment lost 4 bases and the V segment lost 1 base, leaving 4 bases of the junction unmatched. The length of the CDR3 is 15 residues. Germline V gene lookup returns CDR1 KGHSH and CDR2 LQKENI. CDR3 protein: CASSPLETSGYEQYF. Here the CDR3 DNA reads TGTGCCAGCTCACCACTCGAGACTAGCGGGTACGAGCAGTACTTC.

V and J are TRBV4-3 and TRBJ2-5, with D unresolved. The ends were cut back, 0 bases at V and 4 bases at J, with 9 bases in the middle. The CDR3 length is 14 residues. Germline CDR1 and CDR2: LGHNA and YSLEER. The CDR3 region has the DNA TGCGCCAGCAGCCAAGATCTTAGCCCAGAGACCCAGTACTTC. Amino acids: CASSQDLSPETQYF.

The chain links TRBV28 to TRBJ2-7; no clear D. This CDR3 is 16 amino acids long. Germline values: CDR1 MDHEN, CDR2 SYDVKM. The germline V and J ends were trimmed by 5 bases and 2 bases, with 19 bases remaining between them. CDR3 sequence: CASSKTNYPGPYEQYF. The CDR3, as DNA: TGTGCCAGCAGTAAAACTAATTACCCGGGCCCCTACGAGCAGTACTTC. The complete variable domain, with remaining parts taken from reference TRBV28 and TRBJ2-7, reads DVKVTQSSRYLVKRTGEKVFLECVQDMDHENMFWYRQDPGLGLRLIYFSYDVKMKEKGDIPEGYSVSREKKERFSLILESASTNQTSMYLCASSKTNYPGPYEQYFGPGTRLTVT.

The V and J genes are TRBV9 and TRBJ2-3; no clear D gene. This CDR3 contains 14 residues. Per germline, CDR1 SGDLS and CDR2 YYNGEE. The V gene lost 4 bases and the J gene lost 2 bases, with 11 bases spanning the gap. The CDR3 spells CASSSLGFTDTQYF. Written as DNA, the CDR3 is TGTGCCAGCAGCTCGCTAGGCTTCACAGATACGCAGTATTTT.

J is TRBJ1-5 and V is TRBV6-1; 7 bases align to TRBD1. Looked up from germline, CDR1 is MNHNS and CDR2 is SASEGT. V trimming: 4 bases; J trimming: 7 bases; junction bases outside the gene matches: 13. The CDR3 has 16 residues. This CDR3 reads CASSGGATGTRQPQHF. The CDR3 DNA sequence: TGTGCCAGCAGTGGGGGTGCGACAGGGACCCGCCAGCCCCAGCATTTT.

The chain couples TRBV9 to TRBJ2-3; tentatively, D is TRBD2 (6 bases). This CDR3 has 16 residues. Trimming took 4 bases from V and 0 from J, leaving 15 bases between them. Germline lookup yields CDR1 SGDLS and CDR2 YYNGEE. CDR3: CASSPLSGGSTDTQYF. For the CDR3, the DNA is TGTGCCAGCAGCCCTCTTAGCGGAGGTAGCACAGATACGCAGTATTTT.

The genes are TRBV5-8 and TRBJ2-2, with 7 bases aligning to TRBD1. In germline, CDR1 is SGHTS, CDR2 YDEGEE. The J segment lost 4 bases and the V segment lost 9 bases, leaving 15 bases of the junction unmatched. The CDR3 totals 16 residues. This CDR3 reads CATMDRRQRRTGELFF. CDR3 DNA sequence: TGTGCCACTATGGACAGGAGGCAGCGGCGCACCGGGGAGCTGTTTTTT. Using reference TRBV5-8 and TRBJ2-2 for the parts outside the CDR3, the full variable domain is EAGVTQSPTHLIKTRGQQATLRCSPISGHTSVYWYQQALGLGLQFLLWYDEGEERNRGNFPPRFSGRQFPNYSSELNVNALELEDSALYLCATMDRRQRRTGELFFGEGSRLTVL.

The chain has TRBV4-3 and TRBJ2-7; tentative D call: TRBD1 (6 bases). Trimming removed 1 base at V and 2 bases at J, with 9 bases between. The germline V gene encodes CDR1 LGHNA and CDR2 YSLEER. The CDR3 runs to 14 residues. In DNA form, the CDR3 reads TGCGCCAGCAGCCAAGCTGCAGGGGCCTACGAGCAGTACTTC. Translated, it gives CASSQAAGAYEQYF.

CDR3 amino acids: CASSHQDRVNEKLFF. CDR3 coding DNA: TGCGCCAGCAGCCATCAGGACAGGGTAAATGAAAAACTGTTTTTT. The V gene is TRBV5-1, the J gene TRBJ1-4, with TRBD1 matching 8 bases. Losses at the gene ends were 4 bases for V and 5 bases for J; bases not matched to a gene: 7. The CDR3 is 15 residues long. Germline-derived CDR1 and CDR2 are SGHRS and YFSETQ.

V is TRBV6-5 and J is TRBJ1-1; unclear D gene. Germline-derived CDR1 and CDR2 are MNHEY and SVGAGI. CDR3 length: 14 residues. V was pared by 0 bases and J by 4 bases, with 9 bases between. The CDR3 is CASSYSPEATEAFF. The CDR3 region has the DNA TGTGCCAGCAGTTACTCCCCCGAAGCCACTGAAGCTTTCTTT.

This clone was observed a single time. The rearrangement links TRBV4-2 to TRBJ2-7; D is unclear. CDR1 and CDR2 from the germline V gene are LGHNA and YNFKEQ. The V end lost 3 bases, the J end lost 6 bases, and 15 bases lay between the germline ends. The CDR3 runs to 14 residues. The CDR3, as DNA: TGTGCCAGCAGCCAGGCAGACCAATCGAGCGAGCAGTACTTC. Its translation is CASSQADQSSEQYF.

The rearrangement uses TRBV20-1 and TRBJ2-3; 9 positions agree with TRBD1. Germline lookup yields CDR1 DFQATT and CDR2 SNEGSKA (reference sequence). J lost 2 bases, V lost 3 bases, and 12 bases had no gene match. The CDR3 has 17 residues. CDR3 loop: CSASTLWTGDITDTQYF. The CDR3 DNA sequence: TGCAGTGCTAGTACCCTATGGACAGGGGACATCACAGATACGCAGTATTTT.

This clone showed up just once. The genes are TRBV7-2 and TRBJ1-1; tentative D call: TRBD1 (5 bases). Trimming cost V 8 bases and J 11 bases, with 21 bases left between them. The CDR3 is 13 amino acids. The germline V gene has CDR1 SGHTA and CDR2 FQGNSA. Here the CDR3 reads CASGPRDPLVAFF. CDR3 sequence (DNA): TGTGCCAGCGGACCCCGGGACCCCCTGGTGGCTTTCTTT.

The genes are TRBV6-5 and TRBJ1-5; D unresolved. Trimming took 10 bases from V and 2 from J, leaving 15 bases between them. In germline, CDR1 is MNHEY, CDR2 SVGAGI. The CDR3 is 14 residues long. In DNA, the CDR3 is TGTGCCACCTCAGGATCATCGGGCAATCAGCCCCAGCATTTT. Protein sequence: CATSGSSGNQPQHF.

The V and J genes are TRBV28 and TRBJ1-1; 9 bases map to TRBD1. The CDR3 sequence is 13 residues long. V lost 4 bases, J lost 7 bases, and 4 bases stayed unmatched. The germline CDR1 and CDR2 sequences are MDHEN and SYDVKM. In DNA, the CDR3 is TGTGCCAGCAGTTCCGGACAGGGGAGTGAAGCTTTCTTT. Translated: CASSSGQGSEAFF.

The V gene is TRBV18, the J gene TRBJ1-2; D is unresolved. The CDR3 length is 14 residues. Germline-derived CDR1 and CDR2 are KGHSH and LQKENI. Trimming shortened V by 0 bases and J by 8 bases, and 13 bases separated the two germline ends. The CDR3: CASSPPSTPQGYTF. As DNA, the CDR3 is TGTGCCAGCTCACCACCCTCGACACCCCAAGGCTACACCTTC.

This chain joins TRBV3-1 (or the pseudogene TRBV3-2) and TRBJ1-2; no clear D gene. CDR3 size: 16 residues. From germline, CDR1 is LGHDT and CDR2 YNNKEL (reference sequence). V lost 0 bases, J lost 6 bases, and 17 bases lay in between. DNA of the CDR3: TGTGCCAGCAGCCAAGATCGGGTGCGGGGAGACGATGGCTACACCTTC. This codes for CASSQDRVRGDDGYTF.